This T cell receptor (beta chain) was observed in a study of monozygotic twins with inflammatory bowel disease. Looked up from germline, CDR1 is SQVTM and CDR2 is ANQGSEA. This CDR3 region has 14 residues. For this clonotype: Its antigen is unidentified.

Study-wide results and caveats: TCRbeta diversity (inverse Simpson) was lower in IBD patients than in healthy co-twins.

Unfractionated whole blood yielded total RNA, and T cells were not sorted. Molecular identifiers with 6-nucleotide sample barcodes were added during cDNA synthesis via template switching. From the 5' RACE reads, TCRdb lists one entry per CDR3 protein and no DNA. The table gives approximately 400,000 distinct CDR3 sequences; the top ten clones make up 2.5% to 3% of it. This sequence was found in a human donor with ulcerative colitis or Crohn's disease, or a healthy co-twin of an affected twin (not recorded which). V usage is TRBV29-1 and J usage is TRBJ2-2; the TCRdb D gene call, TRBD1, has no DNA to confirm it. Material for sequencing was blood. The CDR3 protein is CSAERDKYTGELFF.